This T cell receptor (beta chain) emerged from a study of blood T cell repertoires in COVID-19. In the study overall: Whether acute or convalescent, the COVID-19 samples came from the United States, Italy and Spain. PBMCs, B-cell-depleted T cells, or T cells provided the cDNA or gDNA that made up the material.

The CDR3 covers 14 residues. The ends lost 4 bases at V and 5 bases at J; junction bases unmatched: 8. CDR1 is MRHNA and CDR2 is SNTAGT in the germline V gene. In the study's own analysis: Estimates of nucleated cell counts were drawn from the amplification of reference gene primers. Here immunoSEQ multiplex PCR was the method, and the copy in TCRdb shows in-frame clones only, minus some. Clone size and the V and J calls come from that table; the DNA yielded D and trimming. The sample yields under 65,000 clones, 85% to 95% seen once. This sequence joins TRBV6-4 and TRBJ2-7; 7 bases line up with TRBD2. The clonotype originates from a man in his fifties with acute or convalescent COVID-19. The material sequenced was peripheral blood. As DNA, the CDR3 is TGTGCCAGCAGTGGCGGGACTAAAGGCGACGAGCAGTACTTC. Protein product: CASSGGTKGDEQYF.